These 2 T cell receptor beta chains were sequenced from one sample in a study of shared clonotypes between healthy human individuals. Repertoires were generated with immunoSEQ multiplex PCR, while TCRdb's copy carries only in-frame clones and drops some. Among 2 million to 3 million clones listed, over 85% were seen once. The sample taken for sequencing was naive CD4+ T cells from PBMCs. Subset described: CD45RA+ positively selected. The receptors shown here come from a man younger than 35 in good health. Some clones in this sample may be carry-over from other donors' samples.

This clone was counted once. The rearrangement links TRBV18 to TRBJ2-7, with unresolved D. Trimming stripped 2 bases from V and 0 bases from J, with 5 bases between. Germline V CDR1 and CDR2: KGHSH, LQKENI. The CDR3 length is 13 residues. CDR3 sequence reads: CASSPIGSYEQYF. CDR3 bases: TGTGCCAGCTCACCAATCGGCTCCTACGAGCAGTACTTC.

The V gene is TRBV5-1, the J gene TRBJ2-6; 9 bases map to TRBD1. CDR3 size: 18 residues. V lost 4 bases and J lost 2; bases outside the gene matches: 10. Germline V gene lookup returns CDR1 SGHRS and CDR2 YFSETQ. Here the CDR3 DNA reads TGCGCCAGCAGCCAACCGCCGGGACAGGGTGCTGGGGCCAACGTCCTGACTTTC. This translates into CASSQPPGQGAGANVLTF.